This T cell receptor beta chain was sequenced for a study of T-cell memory formation after mild COVID-19. The J segment lost 4 bases and the V segment lost 6 bases, leaving 3 bases of the junction unmatched. Germline CDR1 and CDR2: SEHNR and FQNEAQ (reference sequence). The CDR3 is made up of 14 amino acids. TCRdb re-derived calls from the 5' RACE reads in MiXCR, one entry per CDR3 protein. The sample carries a few hundred thousand distinct CDR3 sequences, around 28% recorded once. This TCR was recovered from an adult woman who had mild COVID-19 (a few samples of this study predate the infection). Cell type and time point are not known. Sequenced: PBMCs or a T cell subset sorted from them (not recorded which). The rearrangement links TRBV7-9 to TRBJ2-1; 10 bases fit TRBD1. DNA of the CDR3: TGTGCCAGCAGGCTGGGACAGGGGTACAATGAGCAGTTCTTC. This encodes CASRLGQGYNEQFF.